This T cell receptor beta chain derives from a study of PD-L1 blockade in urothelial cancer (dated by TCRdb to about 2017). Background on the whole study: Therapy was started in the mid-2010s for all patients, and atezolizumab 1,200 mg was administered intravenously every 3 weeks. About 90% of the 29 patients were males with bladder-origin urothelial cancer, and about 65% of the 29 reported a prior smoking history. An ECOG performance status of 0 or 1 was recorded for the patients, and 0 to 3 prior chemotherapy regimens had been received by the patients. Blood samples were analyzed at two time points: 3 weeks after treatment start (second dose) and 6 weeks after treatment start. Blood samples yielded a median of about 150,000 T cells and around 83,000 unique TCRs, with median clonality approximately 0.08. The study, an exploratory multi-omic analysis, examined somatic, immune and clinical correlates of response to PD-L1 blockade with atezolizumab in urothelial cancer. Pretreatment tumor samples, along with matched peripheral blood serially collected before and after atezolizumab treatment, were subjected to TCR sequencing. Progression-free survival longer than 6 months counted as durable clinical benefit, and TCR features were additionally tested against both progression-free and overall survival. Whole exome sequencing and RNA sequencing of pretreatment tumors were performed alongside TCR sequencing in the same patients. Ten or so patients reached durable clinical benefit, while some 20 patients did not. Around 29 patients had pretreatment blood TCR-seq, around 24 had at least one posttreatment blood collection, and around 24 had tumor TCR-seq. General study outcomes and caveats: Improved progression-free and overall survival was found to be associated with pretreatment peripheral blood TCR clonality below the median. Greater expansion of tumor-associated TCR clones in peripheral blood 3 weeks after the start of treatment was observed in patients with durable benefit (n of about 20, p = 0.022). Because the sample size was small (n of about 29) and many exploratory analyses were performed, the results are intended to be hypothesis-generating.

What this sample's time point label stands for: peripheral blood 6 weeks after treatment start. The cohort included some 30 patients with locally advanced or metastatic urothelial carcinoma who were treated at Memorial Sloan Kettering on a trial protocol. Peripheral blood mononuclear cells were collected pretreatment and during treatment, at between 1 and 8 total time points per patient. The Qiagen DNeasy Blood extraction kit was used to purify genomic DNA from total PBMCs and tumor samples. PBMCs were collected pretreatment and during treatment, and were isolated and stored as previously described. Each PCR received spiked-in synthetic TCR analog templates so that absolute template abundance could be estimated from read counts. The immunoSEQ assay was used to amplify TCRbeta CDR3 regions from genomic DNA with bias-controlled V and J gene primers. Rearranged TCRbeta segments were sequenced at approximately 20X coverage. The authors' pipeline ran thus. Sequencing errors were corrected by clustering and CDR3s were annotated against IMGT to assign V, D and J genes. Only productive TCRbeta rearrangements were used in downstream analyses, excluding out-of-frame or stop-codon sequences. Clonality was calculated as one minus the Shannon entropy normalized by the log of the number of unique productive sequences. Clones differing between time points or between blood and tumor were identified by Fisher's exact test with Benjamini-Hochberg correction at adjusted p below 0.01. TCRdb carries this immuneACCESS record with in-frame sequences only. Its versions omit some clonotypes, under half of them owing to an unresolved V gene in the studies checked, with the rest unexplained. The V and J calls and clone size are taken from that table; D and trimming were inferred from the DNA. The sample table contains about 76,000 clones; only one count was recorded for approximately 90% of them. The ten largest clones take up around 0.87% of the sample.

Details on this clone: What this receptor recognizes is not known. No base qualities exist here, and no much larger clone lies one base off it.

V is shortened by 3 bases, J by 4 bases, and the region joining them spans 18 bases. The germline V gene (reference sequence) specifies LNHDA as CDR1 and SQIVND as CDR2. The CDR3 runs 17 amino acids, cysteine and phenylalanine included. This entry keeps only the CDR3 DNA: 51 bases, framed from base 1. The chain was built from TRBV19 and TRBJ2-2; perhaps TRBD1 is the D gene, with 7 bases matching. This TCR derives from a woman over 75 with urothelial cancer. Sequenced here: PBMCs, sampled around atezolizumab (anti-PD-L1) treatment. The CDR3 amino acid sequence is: CASSIATGRFSTGELFF. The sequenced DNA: TGTGCCAGTAGTATTGCGACAGGGAGGTTTTCCACCGGGGAGCTGTTTTTT.